The clone carrying this TCR beta chain has a handful of counts. The source of the sample is a study of glioma-infiltrating T cells after dendritic cell vaccination. CDR3 size: 12 residues. V was shortened by 6 bases and J by 8 bases, with 10 bases between the two germline ends. Germline CDR1 is MNHEY and CDR2 is SVGAGI. Time point here: after dendritic cell vaccination, including at tumor progression/relapse. PBMC sampling occurred before vaccination, two weeks after the third dose, and at progression. Sequencing was performed with immunoSEQ multiplex PCR; in TCRdb, only in-frame clones are kept and a portion is missing. The sample consists of 55,000 to 75,000 clones, just under 85% of them appearing once.

This clonotype was sampled from a human donor with glioblastoma. V is TRBV6-5 and J is TRBJ1-4; D possibly corresponds to TRBD1 (5 bases). This material consisted of blood, taken after dendritic cell vaccination. CDR3 residues: CASSRRGEKLFF. CDR3 coding DNA: TGTGCCAGCAGCCGGCGGGGGGAAAAACTGTTTTTT.